The table lists the clone carrying this T cell receptor beta chain with a count of one. Germline CDR1 and CDR2: SGHRS and YFSETQ. The V segment lost 0 bases and the J segment 5 bases; nucleotides outside the gene matches: 7. This CDR3 has 15 residues. This entry comes from a study of T cell changes during pregnancy in multiple sclerosis. Method: immunoSEQ multiplex PCR; TCRdb's copy keeps in-frame clones and lacks some. Found here are about 52,000 clones, about nine tenths of them singletons; the top ten hold 0.16%. The specimen was CD4+ T cells from peripheral blood mononuclear cells, collected after pregnancy. The chain has TRBV5-1 and TRBJ1-2; 7 nucleotides match TRBD1. The sequence derives from a female donor in good health, enrolled as a control in a pregnancy study. The CDR3 DNA follows: TGCGCCAGCAGCTTGGCGGGGACAGTTACTTATGGCTACACCTTC. It codes for CASSLAGTVTYGYTF.